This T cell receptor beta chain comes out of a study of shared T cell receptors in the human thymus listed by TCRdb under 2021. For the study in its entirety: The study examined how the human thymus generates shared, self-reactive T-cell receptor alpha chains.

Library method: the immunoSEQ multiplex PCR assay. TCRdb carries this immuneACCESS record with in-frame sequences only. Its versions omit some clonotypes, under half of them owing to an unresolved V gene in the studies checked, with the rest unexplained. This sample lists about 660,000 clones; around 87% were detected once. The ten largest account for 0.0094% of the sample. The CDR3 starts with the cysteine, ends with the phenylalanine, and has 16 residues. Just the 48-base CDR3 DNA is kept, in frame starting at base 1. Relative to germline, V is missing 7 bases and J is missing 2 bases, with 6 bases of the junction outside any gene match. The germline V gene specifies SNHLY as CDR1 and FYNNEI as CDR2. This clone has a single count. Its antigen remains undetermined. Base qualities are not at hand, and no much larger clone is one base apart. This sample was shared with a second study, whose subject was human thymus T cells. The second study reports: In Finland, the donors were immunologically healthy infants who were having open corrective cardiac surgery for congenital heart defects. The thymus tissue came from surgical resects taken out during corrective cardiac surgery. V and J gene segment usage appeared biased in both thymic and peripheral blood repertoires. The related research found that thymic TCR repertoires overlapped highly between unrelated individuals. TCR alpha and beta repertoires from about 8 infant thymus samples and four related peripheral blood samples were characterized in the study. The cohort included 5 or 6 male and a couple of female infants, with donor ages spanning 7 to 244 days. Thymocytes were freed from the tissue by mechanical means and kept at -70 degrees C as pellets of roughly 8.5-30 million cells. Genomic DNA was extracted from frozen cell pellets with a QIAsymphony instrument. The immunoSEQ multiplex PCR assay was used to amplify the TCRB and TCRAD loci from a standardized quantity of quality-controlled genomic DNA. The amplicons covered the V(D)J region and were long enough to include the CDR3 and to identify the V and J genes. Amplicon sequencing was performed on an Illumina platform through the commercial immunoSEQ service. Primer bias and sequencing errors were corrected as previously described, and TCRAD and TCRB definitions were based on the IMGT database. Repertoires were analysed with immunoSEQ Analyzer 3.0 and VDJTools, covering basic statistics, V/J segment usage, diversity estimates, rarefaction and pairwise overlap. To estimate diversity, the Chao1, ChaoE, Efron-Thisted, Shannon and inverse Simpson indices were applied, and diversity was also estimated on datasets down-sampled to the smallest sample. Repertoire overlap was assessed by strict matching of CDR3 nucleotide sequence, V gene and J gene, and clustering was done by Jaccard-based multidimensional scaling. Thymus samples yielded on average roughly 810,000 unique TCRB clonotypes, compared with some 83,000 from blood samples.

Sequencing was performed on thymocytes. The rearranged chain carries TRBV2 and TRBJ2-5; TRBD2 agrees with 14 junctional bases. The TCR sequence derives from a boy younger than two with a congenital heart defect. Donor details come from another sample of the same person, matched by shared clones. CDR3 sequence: CASIVRLAGGQETQYF. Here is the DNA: TGTGCCAGCATAGTGAGACTAGCGGGGGGGCAAGAGACCCAGTACTTC.